This is a list of T cell receptor beta chains from one sample in a study of regulatory T cells in long-lasting Graves disease. TCRdb re-derived calls from the multiplex PCR reads in MiXCR, one entry per CDR3 protein. Of 410,000 or so distinct CDR3 sequences in the sample, under 15% are singletons; the top ten hold 16%. A further study also used this sample, focusing on T cells in Graves' hyperthyroidism and ophthalmopathy.

The material sequenced was peripheral blood mononuclear cells (PBMCs), taken at new diagnosis, from a patient treated with antithyroid drugs. The receptors come from a woman in her twenties or thirties with Graves disease. CDR3s include the opening cysteine and the closing phenylalanine or tryptophan.

j_gene,v_gene,CDR3aa
TRBJ2-1,TRBV13,CASSLIRDRGYNEQFF
TRBJ1-1,TRBV7-9,CASSTERGSNTEAFF
TRBJ1-5,TRBV24-1,CATSDDPGQPQHF
TRBJ2-1,TRBV6-2/TRBV6-3,CASSFTPGTRNEQFF
TRBJ2-2,TRBV27,CASSSAFDGSNTGELFF
TRBJ2-1,TRBV11-2,CASSEGGRSEQFF
TRBJ2-1,TRBV19,CASSVRQGGNEQFF
-,TRBV12-3/TRBV12-4,CASSSLAGEETQYF
TRBJ2-3,TRBV28,CAINTGLLVTDTQYF
TRBJ1-5,TRBV19,CASSIGRIRAPRHQPQHF
TRBJ2-3,TRBV20-1,CSARRDTQYF
TRBJ1-5,TRBV6-5,CASSLDRGAGQPQHF
TRBJ2-5,TRBV4-1,CASSQDGSGETQYF
TRBJ2-2,TRBV4-1,CASSLYGASGAGELFF
TRBJ2-1,TRBV5-1,CASSPPTSGRALEQFF
TRBJ2-1,TRBV19,CASSKGLAGLGEQFF
TRBJ1-1,TRBV30,CAWSVPVYTEAFF
TRBJ2-5,TRBV5-1,CASSFYICSARAGAAREQFF
TRBJ2-1,TRBV2,CASSVRPPGNEQFF
TRBJ2-7,TRBV28,CASSSPATSGTGYEQYF
TRBJ2-5,TRBV5-5,CASSLGELAGGTETQYF
TRBJ2-2,TRBV28,CASISGNIGELFF
TRBJ2-3,TRBV24-1,CATSPRRRHTQYF
TRBJ2-1,TRBV20-1,CSARDQRNLYNEQFF
TRBJ2-1,TRBV25-1,CASSEHTAGAHEFF
TRBJ2-7,TRBV6-1,CASSPGGLSYEQYF
TRBJ1-3,TRBV7-8,CASLTGDGNTIYF
TRBJ1-2,TRBV2,CASSLNPANYGYTF
TRBJ2-6,TRBV30,CAWTFDRVLSGANVLTF
TRBJ1-2,TRBV29-1,CSGRGGHGYTF
TRBJ2-7,TRBV20-1,CSASPTGNYEQYF
TRBJ2-3,TRBV29-1,CSVGGRVADTQYF
TRBJ2-5,TRBV6-6,CASSYSRGAEETQYF
TRBJ2-3,TRBV29-1,CSVVDKSGPSTDTQYF
TRBJ1-2,TRBV12-3/TRBV12-4,CASSFPGNYGYTF
TRBJ2-2,TRBV6-2/TRBV6-3,CASKLLAASGSNTGELFF
TRBJ2-7,TRBV4-1,CASSQPTSEVRGEQYF
TRBJ2-7,TRBV6-5,CASSYSAEQYF
TRBJ2-1,TRBV7-9,CASSLLSRELGIEQFF
TRBJ2-1,TRBV19,CASSPDQNEQFF
TRBJ2-5,TRBV7-6,CASSKTGQGAQETQYF
TRBJ2-7,TRBV20-1,CSARRRAGHEQYF
TRBJ2-4,TRBV20-1,CSASDTGGAKNIQYF
TRBJ2-1,TRBV11-1,CASRAGTAQGYNEQFF